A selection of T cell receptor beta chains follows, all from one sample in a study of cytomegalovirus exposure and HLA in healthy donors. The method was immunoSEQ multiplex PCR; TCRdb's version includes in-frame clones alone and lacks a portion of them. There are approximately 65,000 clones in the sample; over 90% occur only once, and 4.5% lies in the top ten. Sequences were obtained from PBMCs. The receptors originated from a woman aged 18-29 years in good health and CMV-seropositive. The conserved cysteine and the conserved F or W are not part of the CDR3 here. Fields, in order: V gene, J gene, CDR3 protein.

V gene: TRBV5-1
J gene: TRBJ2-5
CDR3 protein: ASSLTGTSGIGQETQY

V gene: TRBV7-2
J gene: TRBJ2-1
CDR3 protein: ASSSGPRGMYNEQF

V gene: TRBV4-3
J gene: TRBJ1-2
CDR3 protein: ASSQWTGAKVGYT

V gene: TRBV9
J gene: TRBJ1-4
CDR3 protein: ASSVEERGPTNEKLF

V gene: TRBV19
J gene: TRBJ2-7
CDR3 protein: ASSIIQDPTRLYEQY

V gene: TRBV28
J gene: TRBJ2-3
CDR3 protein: ASSLGRLRDTQY

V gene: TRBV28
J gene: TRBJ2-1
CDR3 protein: ASSVTSGRVKNEQF

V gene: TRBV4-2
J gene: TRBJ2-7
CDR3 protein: ASSQGTSGSEEQY

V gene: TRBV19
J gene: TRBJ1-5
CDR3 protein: ASSNSQPQH

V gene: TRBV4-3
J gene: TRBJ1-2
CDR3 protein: ASSQVSGQGGGYT

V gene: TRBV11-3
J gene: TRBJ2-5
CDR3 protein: ASSLDVRLAGEETQY

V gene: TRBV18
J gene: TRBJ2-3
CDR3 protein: ASSPRNRGNTDTQY

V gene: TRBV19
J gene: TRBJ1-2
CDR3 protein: ASSLGGDDYGYT

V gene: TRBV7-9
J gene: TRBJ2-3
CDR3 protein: ASSQDRESTDTQY

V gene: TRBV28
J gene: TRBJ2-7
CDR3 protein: ASMTSGGYEQY

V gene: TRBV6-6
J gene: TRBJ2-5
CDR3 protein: ASSPTTRFETQY

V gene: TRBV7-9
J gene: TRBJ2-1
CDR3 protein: ASSPYNEQF

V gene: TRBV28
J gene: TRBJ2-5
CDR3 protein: ASSLAGVRRETQY

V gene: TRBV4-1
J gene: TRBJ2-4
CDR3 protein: ASSRLRDSKNIQY

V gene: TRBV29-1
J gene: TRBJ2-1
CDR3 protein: SVRGRDVSYNEQF

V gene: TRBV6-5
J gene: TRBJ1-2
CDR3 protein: ASRRITGYGYT

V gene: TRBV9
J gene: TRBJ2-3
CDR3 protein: ASSVVAGGGDTQY

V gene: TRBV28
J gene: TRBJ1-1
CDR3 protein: ASSLWAGQAF